The entry below describes one TCR beta chain. Enrolment of Seattle patients took place during active infection, and they were followed longitudinally. These data originate in a study of blood T cell repertoires in COVID-19. Turning to the study itself: Sources were T cells, B-cell-depleted T cells, or PBMCs; the material itself was cDNA or gDNA.

The CDR3 runs 13 residues. In germline, CDR1 is MNHNS, CDR2 SASEGT. The germline V and J ends were trimmed by 6 bases and 4 bases, with 12 bases remaining between them. As handled by the study authors: Counts of nucleated cells, estimated from reference gene primer amplification, were obtained. Here immunoSEQ multiplex PCR was the method, and the copy in TCRdb shows in-frame clones only, minus some. The V and J calls and clone size are taken from that table; D and trimming were inferred from the DNA. The sample lists roughly 290,000 clones; around 85% were seen once. The sample taken for sequencing was peripheral blood. The rearrangement links TRBV6-1 to TRBJ1-1; no reliable D call. The clonotype originates from a human donor with COVID-19, enrolled during active disease. The donor label of this sample is uncertain. The CDR3 reads CASRGSLSTEAFF. CDR3 DNA: TGTGCCAGCAGGGGCAGCCTCAGCACTGAAGCTTTCTTT.